The 14 T cell receptor beta chains listed next were all sequenced from one sample in a study of STAT5B mutations in CD4+ large granular lymphocyte leukemia. The table came from immunoSEQ multiplex PCR; TCRdb's copy has only in-frame clones and leaves some out. The table records about 5,000 clones, about 80% of them present only once. The sequenced sample consisted of PBMCs. Source of these receptors: an older man with CD4+ T-cell large granular lymphocyte leukemia.

The chain carries TRBV4-2 and TRBJ2-1; possibly TRBD1 for D (6 bases). The CDR3 length is 16 residues. CDR1 LGHNA and CDR2 YNFKEQ come from the germline V gene. Trimming took off 4 bases at V and 3 bases at J, with 16 bases between the two ends. CDR3 loop: CASSRGSGTNYNEQFF. DNA for the CDR3: TGTGCCAGCAGCCGTGGGAGTGGGACAAACTACAATGAGCAGTTCTTC.

This clone was seen a few times. This sequence joins TRBV2 and TRBJ2-5; D might be TRBD2 (7 bases). Germline V gene sequence: CDR1 SNHLY, CDR2 FYNNEI. Trimming cost V 7 bases and J 5 bases, with 17 bases left between them. The CDR3 runs to 14 residues. CDR3 sequence reads: CASTERGAGETQYF. In nucleotides, the CDR3 is TGTGCCAGCACCGAACGGGGGGCCGGGGAGACCCAGTACTTC.

The chain's CDR3 is CASSLNPRRDTQYF. Here the CDR3 DNA reads TGTGCCAGCAGCTTGAACCCCCGCCGAGATACGCAGTATTTT. The chain recombines TRBV11-2 with TRBJ2-3, with no clear D. CDR3 size: 14 residues. The germline V and J ends were trimmed by 3 bases and 5 bases, with 12 bases remaining between them. In germline, CDR1 is SGHAT, CDR2 FQNNGV.

This clone was seen a single time. The gene calls are TRBV6-1 and TRBJ1-2; D unresolved. The germline V and J ends were trimmed by 7 bases and 3 bases, with 9 bases remaining between them. The germline CDR1 and CDR2 sequences are MNHNS and SASEGT. The CDR3 is 12 amino acids. CDR3 nucleotides: TGTGCCAGCATTGCGGACGACTATGGCTACACCTTC. The encoded protein is CASIADDYGYTF.

The V gene is TRBV25-1, the J gene TRBJ1-4; tentative D call: TRBD1 (5 bases). Germline CDR1 and CDR2: MGHDK and SYGVNS. This CDR3 spans 16 amino acids. V gave up 2 bases and J gave up 7 bases, with 17 bases separating them. The chain's CDR3 is CASSEVPDSRVEKLFF. CDR3 sequence (DNA): TGTGCCAGCAGTGAAGTCCCTGACAGTCGGGTTGAAAAACTGTTTTTT.

V and J are TRBV10-3 and TRBJ2-7; 7 bases are shared with TRBD2. CDR1 and CDR2 (germline): ENHRY, SYGVKD. This CDR3 is 14 amino acids long. V gave up 3 bases and J gave up 2 bases; unmatched junction bases: 4. CDR3 bases: TGTGCCATCAGTGAAGCGGGAATGGCCTACGAGCAGTACTTC. Its protein is CAISEAGMAYEQYF.

The V call is TRBV4-2, the J call TRBJ2-3; 8 bases match TRBD2. From germline, CDR1 is LGHNA and CDR2 YNFKEQ. The ends lost 3 bases at V and 4 bases at J; junction bases unmatched: 9. The CDR3 loop spans 16 amino acids. CDR3 in amino acids: CASSQRSGSESDTQYF. CDR3 coding DNA: TGTGCCAGCAGCCAGAGGAGCGGGAGTGAATCAGATACGCAGTATTTT.

The V call is TRBV11-3, the J call TRBJ1-4; 7 bases map to TRBD1. From germline, CDR1 is SGHNT and CDR2 YENEEA. This CDR3 has 17 amino acids. Trimming cost V 5 bases and J 4 bases; bases outside gene matches: 13. CDR3 region: CASSPPASGQRNEKLFF. In nucleotides, the CDR3 is TGTGCCAGCAGCCCCCCGGCCTCGGGACAGCGTAATGAAAAACTGTTTTTT. Drawing the rest from reference TRBV11-3 and TRBJ1-4, the complete variable domain is EAGVVQSPRYKIIEKKQPVAFWCNPISGHNTLYWYLQNLGQGPELLIRYENEEAVDDSQLPKDRFSAERLKGVDSTLKIQPAELGDSAVYLCASSPPASGQRNEKLFFGSGTQLSVL.

This clone was observed a single time. V gene TRBV10-3 combines with J gene TRBJ1-2; no firm D call. Germline V lookup: CDR1 ENHRY, CDR2 SYGVKD. Trimming removed 3 bases at V and 9 bases at J, with 11 bases between. CDR3 length: 12 residues. CDR3 sequence: CAISDSDSSYTF. CDR3 bases: TGTGCCATCAGTGACTCAGATTCCAGCTACACCTTC.

The V and J genes are TRBV11-3 and TRBJ2-2; D not resolved. V shed 0 bases and J shed 3 bases, with 5 bases lying between them. This CDR3 is 14 amino acids long. From germline, CDR1 is SGHNT and CDR2 YENEEA. The CDR3 reads CASSLDGDTGELFF. CDR3 DNA: TGTGCCAGCAGCTTAGACGGAGACACCGGGGAGCTGTTTTTT.

V is TRBV5-8 and J is TRBJ2-3, with D perhaps matching TRBD1 (7 bases). CDR3 length: 16 residues. V gave up 6 bases and J gave up 2 bases, with 19 bases separating them. Germline V gene sequence: CDR1 SGHTS, CDR2 YDEGEE. The CDR3 sequence is CASTVEGRGDTDTQYF. In DNA form, the CDR3 reads TGTGCCAGCACCGTTGAGGGCAGGGGGGACACAGATACGCAGTATTTT.

The chain has TRBV18 and TRBJ2-1; 7 bases are a match to TRBD2. The CDR3 runs to 16 residues. V lost 2 bases, J lost 4 bases, and 8 bases stayed unmatched. The germline CDR1 and CDR2 sequences are KGHSH and LQKENI. CDR3 DNA sequence: TGTGCCAGCTCACCATCTTCGGCTAGCGGATACAATGAGCAGTTCTTC. It specifies CASSPSSASGYNEQFF.

The chain has TRBV10-2 and TRBJ2-3, with 12 bases aligning to TRBD2. Germline V gene sequence: CDR1 WSHSY, CDR2 SAAADI. The CDR3 has 15 residues. The ends lost 6 bases at V and 4 bases at J; junction bases unmatched: 5. The CDR3 spells CASRPTSGSADTQYF. CDR3 DNA sequence: TGCGCCAGCAGACCGACTAGCGGGAGTGCAGATACGCAGTATTTT.

The chain carries TRBV13 and TRBJ2-1, with 13 nucleotides matching TRBD2. V shed 5 bases and J 8 bases; nucleotides not matched to a gene: 9. The CDR3 extends over 16 amino acids. Looked up from germline, CDR1 is PRHDT and CDR2 is FYEKMQ (reference sequence). The DNA for the CDR3 is TGTGCCAGCAGCCATGGATCGGGACTAGCGGGATATGAGCAGTTCTTC. Protein: CASSHGSGLAGYEQFF.